This TCR beta chain was recorded in a study of response to subunit inactivated influenza vaccine listed by TCRdb under 2018. Regarding the complete study: Deep quantitative T cell receptor repertoire profiling was used in the study to track responses to a trivalent subunit inactivated influenza vaccine. Paper-wide results and their limitations: It was suggested by the authors that each seasonal influenza vaccination may recruit only a limited number of new T cells.

This clonotype was recorded at least ten times. Its antigen is currently not known. The sample holds no much larger clone one base away, and base qualities are not on file. The CDR1 and CDR2 encoded by the germline V gene are MNHEY and SVGAGI. From the cysteine through the phenylalanine, the CDR3 covers 18 amino acids. The entry retains the CDR3 DNA only, 54 bases that are in frame from base 1. Clipping removes 0 bases from V and 3 bases from J, with 5 as the unmatched junction base count. Library method: RT-PCR. Sequencer: Illumina HiSeq 2500. TCRdb applied fastp at Q25 and MiXCR to the public reads, then kept only in-frame beta chains. Each CDR3 protein appears once, grouped with its most common genes and DNA. Recorded for this sample are under 550,000 distinct CDR3 sequences; about 7.2% of them occurred a single time. Around 13% of the sample rests with the top ten.

This sequence originates from a man between 50 and 69 years old who received an inactivated influenza vaccine. Donor details come from another sample of the same person, matched by shared clones. Sequenced here: PBMCs from blood, sampled less than 25 months after vaccination. The receptor chain draws on TRBV6-5 and TRBJ2-3, with 14 bases in between that match TRBD2. The CDR3 is CASSYSGLAGDETDTQYF. The DNA is as follows: TGTGCCAGCAGTTACTCGGGACTAGCGGGAGACGAAACAGATACGCAGTATTTT.